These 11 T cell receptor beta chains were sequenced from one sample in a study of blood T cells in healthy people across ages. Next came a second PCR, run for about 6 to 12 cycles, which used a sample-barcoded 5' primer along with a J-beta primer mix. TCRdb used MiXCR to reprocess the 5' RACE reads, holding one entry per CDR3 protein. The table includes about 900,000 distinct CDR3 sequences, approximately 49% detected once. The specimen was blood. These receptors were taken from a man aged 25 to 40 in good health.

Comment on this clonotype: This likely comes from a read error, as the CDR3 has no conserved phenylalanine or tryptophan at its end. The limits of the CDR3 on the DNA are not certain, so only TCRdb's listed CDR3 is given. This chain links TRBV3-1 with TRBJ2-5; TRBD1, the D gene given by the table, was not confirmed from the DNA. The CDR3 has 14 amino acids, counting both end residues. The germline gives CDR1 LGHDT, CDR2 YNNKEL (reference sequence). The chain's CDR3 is CASSQGARGYTFGS.

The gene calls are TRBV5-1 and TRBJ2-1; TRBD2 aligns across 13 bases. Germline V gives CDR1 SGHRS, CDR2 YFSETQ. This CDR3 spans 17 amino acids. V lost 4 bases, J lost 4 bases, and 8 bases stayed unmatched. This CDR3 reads CASSLGTSGVEYNEQFF. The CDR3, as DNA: TGCGCCAGCAGCCTGGGGACTAGCGGGGTAGAATACAATGAGCAGTTCTTC.

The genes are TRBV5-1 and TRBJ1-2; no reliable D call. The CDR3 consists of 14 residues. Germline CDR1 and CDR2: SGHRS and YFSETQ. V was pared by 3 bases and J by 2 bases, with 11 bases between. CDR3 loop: CASSSTDPNYGYTF. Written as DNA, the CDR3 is TGCGCCAGCAGCTCGACGGACCCAAACTATGGCTACACCTTC.

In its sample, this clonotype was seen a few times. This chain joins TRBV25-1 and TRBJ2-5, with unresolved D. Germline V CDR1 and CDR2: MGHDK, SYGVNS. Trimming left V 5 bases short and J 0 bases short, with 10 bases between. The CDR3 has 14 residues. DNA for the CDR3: TGTGCCAGCAGTCCACATGGGTACCAAGAGACCCAGTACTTC. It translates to CASSPHGYQETQYF.

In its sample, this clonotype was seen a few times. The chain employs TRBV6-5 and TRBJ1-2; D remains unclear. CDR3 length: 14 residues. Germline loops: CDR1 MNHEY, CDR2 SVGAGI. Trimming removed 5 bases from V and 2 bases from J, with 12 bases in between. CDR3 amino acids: CASSPPNTNYGYTF. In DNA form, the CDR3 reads TGTGCCAGCAGTCCTCCCAATACCAACTATGGCTACACCTTC.

CDR3 region: CAIRSSRLAGGLNEQFF. Here the CDR3 DNA reads TGTGCCATCAGATCCTCGCGACTAGCGGGGGGGCTAAATGAGCAGTTCTTC. The rearrangement links TRBV10-3 to TRBJ2-1; TRBD2 aligns across 14 bases. CDR1 is ENHRY, CDR2 SYGVKD, per germline. Losses at the gene ends were 6 bases for V and 7 bases for J; bases not matched to a gene: 11. This CDR3 has 17 amino acids.

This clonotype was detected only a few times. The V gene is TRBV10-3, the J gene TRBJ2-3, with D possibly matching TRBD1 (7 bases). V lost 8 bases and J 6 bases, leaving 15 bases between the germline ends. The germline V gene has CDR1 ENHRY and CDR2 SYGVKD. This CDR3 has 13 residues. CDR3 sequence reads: CAIYQGGEDTQYF. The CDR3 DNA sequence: TGTGCCATCTATCAGGGGGGTGAGGATACGCAGTATTTT.

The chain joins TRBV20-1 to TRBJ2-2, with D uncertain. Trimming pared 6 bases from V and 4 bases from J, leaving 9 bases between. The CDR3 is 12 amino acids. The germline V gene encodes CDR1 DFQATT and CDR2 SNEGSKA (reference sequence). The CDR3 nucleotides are TGCAGTGCCTTAGGTCGCACCGGGGAGCTGTTTTTT. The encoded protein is CSALGRTGELFF.

The CDR3 region is CSARVSRETQYF. For the CDR3, the DNA is TGCAGTGCTAGGGTCAGTAGGGAGACCCAGTACTTC. This chain joins TRBV20-1 and TRBJ2-5; no reliable D call. Trimming took 3 bases from V and 5 from J, leaving 10 bases between them. Per germline, CDR1 DFQATT and CDR2 SNEGSKA (reference sequence). This CDR3 is 12 amino acids long.

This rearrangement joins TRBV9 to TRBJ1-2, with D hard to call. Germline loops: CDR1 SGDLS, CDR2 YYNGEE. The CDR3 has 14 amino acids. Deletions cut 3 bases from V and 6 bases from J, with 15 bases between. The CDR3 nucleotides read TGTGCCAGCAGCGGGCCGACCCCGGGAGATGGCTACACCTTC. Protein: CASSGPTPGDGYTF.

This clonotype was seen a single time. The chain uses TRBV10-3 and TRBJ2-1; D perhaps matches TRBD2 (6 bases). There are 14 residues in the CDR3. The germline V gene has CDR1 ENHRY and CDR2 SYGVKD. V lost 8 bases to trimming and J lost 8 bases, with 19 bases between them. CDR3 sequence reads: CAIEEAAGKYEQFF. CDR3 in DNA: TGTGCCATCGAAGAGGCGGCGGGGAAGTATGAGCAGTTCTTC.